This T cell receptor (beta chain) was identified in a study of radiotherapy plus CTLA-4 blockade in lung cancer. Profiling relied on immunoSEQ multiplex PCR, and the TCRdb table lists in-frame clones only, not all of them. The sample has 45,000 to 60,000 clones; about 76% are singletons. The CDR3 is 15 amino acids. Trimming cost V 5 bases and J 3 bases, with 16 bases left between them. The germline V gene encodes CDR1 SEHNR and CDR2 FQNEAQ (reference sequence). The material sequenced was peripheral blood, taken from a patient treated with radiotherapy plus ipilimumab. The chain carries TRBV7-9 and TRBJ2-5; TRBD2 is a possible D gene (5 bases). This receptor was obtained from a human donor with non-small cell lung cancer who had a complete response to radiotherapy plus ipilimumab. The CDR3 protein is CASSLRPLGEETQYF. CDR3 DNA: TGTGCCAGCAGCCTTAGGCCACTCGGGGAAGAGACCCAGTACTTC.